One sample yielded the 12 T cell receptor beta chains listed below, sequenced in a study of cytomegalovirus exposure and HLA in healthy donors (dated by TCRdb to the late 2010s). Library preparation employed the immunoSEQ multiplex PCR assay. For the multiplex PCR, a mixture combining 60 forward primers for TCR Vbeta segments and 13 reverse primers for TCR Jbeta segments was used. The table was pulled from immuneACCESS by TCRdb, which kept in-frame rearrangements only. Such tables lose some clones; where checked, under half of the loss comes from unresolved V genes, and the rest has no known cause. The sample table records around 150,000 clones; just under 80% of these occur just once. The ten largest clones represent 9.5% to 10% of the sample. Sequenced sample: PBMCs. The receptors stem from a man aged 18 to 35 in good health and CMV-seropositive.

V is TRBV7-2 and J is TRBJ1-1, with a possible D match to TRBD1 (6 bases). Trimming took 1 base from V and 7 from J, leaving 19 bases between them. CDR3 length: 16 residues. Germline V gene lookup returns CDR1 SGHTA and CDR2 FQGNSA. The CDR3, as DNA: TGTGCCAGCAGCTTAGGGCCGGGGGGCAGAAATAGTGAAGCTTTCTTT. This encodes CASSLGPGGRNSEAFF.

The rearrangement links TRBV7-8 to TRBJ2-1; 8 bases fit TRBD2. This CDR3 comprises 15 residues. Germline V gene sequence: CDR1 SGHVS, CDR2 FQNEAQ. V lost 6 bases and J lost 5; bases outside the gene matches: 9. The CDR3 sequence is CASRSSGSPDNEQFF. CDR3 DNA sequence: TGTGCCAGCAGGTCTAGCGGGTCTCCTGACAATGAGCAGTTCTTC.

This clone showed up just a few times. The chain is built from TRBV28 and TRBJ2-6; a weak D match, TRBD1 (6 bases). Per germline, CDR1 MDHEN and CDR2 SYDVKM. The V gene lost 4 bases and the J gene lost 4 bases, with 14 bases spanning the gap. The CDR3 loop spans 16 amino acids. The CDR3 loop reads CASSSPGTRGANVLTF. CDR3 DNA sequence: TGTGCCAGCAGTTCTCCAGGGACACGGGGGGCCAACGTCCTGACTTTC.

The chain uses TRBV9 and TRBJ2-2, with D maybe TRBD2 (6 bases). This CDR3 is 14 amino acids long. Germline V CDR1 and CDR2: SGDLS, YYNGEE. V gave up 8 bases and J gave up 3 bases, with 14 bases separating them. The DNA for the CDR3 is TGTGCCAGTCGGGCAAGCGGGTACACCGGGGAGCTGTTTTTT. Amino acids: CASRASGYTGELFF.

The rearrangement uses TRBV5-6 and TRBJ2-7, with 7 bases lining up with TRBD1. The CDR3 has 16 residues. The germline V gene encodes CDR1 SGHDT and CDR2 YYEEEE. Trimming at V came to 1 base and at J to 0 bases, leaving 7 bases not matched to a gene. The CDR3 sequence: CASSLFPGGSSYEQYF. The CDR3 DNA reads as TGTGCCAGCAGCTTGTTTCCAGGGGGTAGCTCCTACGAGCAGTACTTC.

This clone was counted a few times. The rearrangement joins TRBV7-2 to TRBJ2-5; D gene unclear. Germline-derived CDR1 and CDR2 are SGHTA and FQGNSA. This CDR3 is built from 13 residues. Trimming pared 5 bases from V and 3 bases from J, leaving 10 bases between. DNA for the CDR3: TGTGCCAGCAGCCCCCGACTGGAAGAGACCCAGTACTTC. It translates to CASSPRLEETQYF. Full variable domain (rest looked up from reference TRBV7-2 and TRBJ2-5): GAGVSQSPSNKVTEKGKDVELRCDPISGHTALYWYRQSLGQGLEFLIYFQGNSAPDKSGLPSDRFSAERTGGSVSTLTIQRTQQEDSAVYLCASSPRLEETQYFGPGTRLLVL.

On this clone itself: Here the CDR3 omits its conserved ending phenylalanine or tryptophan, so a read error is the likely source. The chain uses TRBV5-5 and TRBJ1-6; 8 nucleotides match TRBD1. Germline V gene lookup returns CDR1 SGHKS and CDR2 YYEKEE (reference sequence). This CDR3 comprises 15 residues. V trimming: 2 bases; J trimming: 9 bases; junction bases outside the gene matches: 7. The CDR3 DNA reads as TGTGCCAGCAGCTTCGGGGGGACAGGTACTTCACCCCTCCACCTT. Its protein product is CASSFGGTGTSPLHL.

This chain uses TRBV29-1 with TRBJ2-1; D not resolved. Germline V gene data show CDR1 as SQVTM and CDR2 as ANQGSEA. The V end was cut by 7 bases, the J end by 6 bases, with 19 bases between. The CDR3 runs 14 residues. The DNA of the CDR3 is TGCAGCGCCGGAACCGGGTATGGTGGCAATGAGCAGTTCTTC. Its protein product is CSAGTGYGGNEQFF.

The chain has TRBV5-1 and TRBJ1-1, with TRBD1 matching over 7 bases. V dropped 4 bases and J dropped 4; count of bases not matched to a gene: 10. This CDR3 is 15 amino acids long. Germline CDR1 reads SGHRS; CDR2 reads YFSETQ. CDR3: CASSVGDRPGTEAFF. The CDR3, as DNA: TGCGCCAGCAGCGTGGGGGACAGACCGGGCACTGAAGCTTTCTTT.

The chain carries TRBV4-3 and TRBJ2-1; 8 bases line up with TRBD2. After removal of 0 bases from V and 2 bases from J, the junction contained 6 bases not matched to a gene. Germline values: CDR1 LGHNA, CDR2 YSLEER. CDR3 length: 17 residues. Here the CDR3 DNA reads TGCGCCAGCAGCCAAGATCGTGCGGGAGGCCCCTACAATGAGCAGTTCTTC. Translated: CASSQDRAGGPYNEQFF.

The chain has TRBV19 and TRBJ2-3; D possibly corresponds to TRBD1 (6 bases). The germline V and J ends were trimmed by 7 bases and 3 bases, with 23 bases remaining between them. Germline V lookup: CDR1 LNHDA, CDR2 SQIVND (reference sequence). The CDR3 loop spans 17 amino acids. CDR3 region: CASKARWGLVGTDTQYF. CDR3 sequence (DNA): TGTGCCAGTAAAGCCAGGTGGGGGCTCGTAGGAACAGATACGCAGTATTTT.

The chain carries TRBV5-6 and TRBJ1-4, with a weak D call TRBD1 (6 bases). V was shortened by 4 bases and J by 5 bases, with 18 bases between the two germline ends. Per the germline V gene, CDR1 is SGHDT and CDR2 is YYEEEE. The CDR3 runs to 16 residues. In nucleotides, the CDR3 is TGTGCCAGCAGCCGGGGGGCGACAGGACCGAATGAAAAACTGTTTTTT. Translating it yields CASSRGATGPNEKLFF. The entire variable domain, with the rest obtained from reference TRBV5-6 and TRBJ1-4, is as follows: DAGVTQSPTHLIKTRGQQVTLRCSPKSGHDTVSWYQQALGQGPQFIFQYYEEEERQRGNFPDRFSGHQFPNYSSELNVNALLLGDSALYLCASSRGATGPNEKLFFGSGTQLSVL.